This TCR beta chain was recovered during a study of cytomegalovirus exposure and HLA in healthy donors. The study's findings and limits: In a later analysis, the majority of CMV-associated beta chains seemingly showed HLA restriction. In an earlier analysis, productive rearrangement rates for most beta V segments clustered near 87% or 30%.

With regard to this clone: What it binds is unknown.

The CDR3 runs 15 residues. Germline V gene data show CDR1 as SEHNR and CDR2 as FQNEAQ (reference sequence). The V and J ends lost 2 bases and 2 bases respectively, with 10 bases between them. It was with 60 Vbeta and 13 Jbeta primers that the PCR ran. Generated by immunoSEQ multiplex PCR, the TCRdb table keeps only in-frame clones and is missing some. The sample lists over 100,000 clones; about 70% were seen once. The source material was PBMCs. The rearrangement links TRBV7-9 to TRBJ1-3, with unresolved D. The TCR was taken from a human donor in good health. This CDR3 reads CASSLTQATGNTIYF. CDR3 in DNA: TGTGCCAGCAGCTTAACCCAGGCGACTGGAAACACCATATATTTT.